The 9 T cell receptor beta chains reported below all come from one sample, sequenced in a study of CD8 T cells in Susac syndrome. Reverse transcription used about 0.45 to 1 ug RNA and random hexamers. MiXCR was run by TCRdb on the immunoSEQ multiplex PCR reads, yielding one entry per CDR3 protein. Of roughly 110,000 distinct CDR3 sequences listed, about nine tenths are singletons. Sequences were obtained from CD4+ T cells from PBMCs. These receptors originate from a human donor in good health.

V gene TRBV5-1 combines with J gene TRBJ2-4; D is undetermined. V was cut by 0 bases and J by 1 base, with 11 bases left in between. CDR1 is SGHRS, CDR2 YFSETQ, per germline. This CDR3 has 16 residues. CDR3 region: CASSLGLGQAKNIQYF. CDR3 DNA: TGCGCCAGCAGCTTGGGCCTCGGTCAGGCCAAAAACATTCAGTACTTC.

The chain links TRBV29-1 to TRBJ1-2, with no clear D. The germline V gene has CDR1 SQVTM and CDR2 ANQGSEA. V was cut by 4 bases and J by 3 bases, with 9 bases left in between. The CDR3 is 12 amino acids. The CDR3 sequence: CSVASGDYGYTF. The CDR3 coding sequence is TGCAGCGTTGCATCGGGAGACTATGGCTACACCTTC. Full variable domain (missing parts from reference TRBV29-1 and TRBJ1-2): SAVISQKPSRDICQRGTSLTIQCQVDSQVTMMFWYRQQPGQSLTLIATANQGSEATYESGFVIDKFPISRPNLTFSTLTVSNMSPEDSSIYLCSVASGDYGYTFGSGTRLTVV.

Remarks on this clonotype: The conserved phenylalanine or tryptophan is not found at the CDR3 terminus, so this likely reflects a read error. The V and J genes are TRBV7-2 and TRBJ2-5; D tentatively fits TRBD1 or TRBD2 (7 bases each). The CDR3 consists of 10 residues. V was clipped by 11 bases and J by 5 bases, with 9 bases between them. Germline-derived CDR1 and CDR2 are SGHTA and FQGNSA. CDR3 loop: CAQGGETQYL. CDR3 bases: TGTGCCCAGGGGGGGGAGACCCAGTACTTG.

The gene calls are TRBV5-1 and TRBJ2-5; maybe TRBD2 (7 bases). The length of the CDR3 is 17 residues. Germline CDR1 reads SGHRS; CDR2 reads YFSETQ. V was cut by 4 bases and J by 5 bases, with 24 bases left in between. CDR3 DNA: TGCGCCAGCAGCCAAGACCCTCCAGGCGGGGGCGTGGAGACCCAGTACTTC. It yields the protein CASSQDPPGGGVETQYF.

This clonotype was detected once. The V gene is TRBV4-2, the J gene TRBJ1-5; perhaps TRBD1 as D (6 bases). The V gene lost 0 bases and the J gene lost 7 bases, with 13 bases spanning the gap. Germline assignment: CDR1 LGHNA and CDR2 YNFKEQ. CDR3 length: 15 amino acids. The CDR3 coding sequence is TGTGCCAGCAGCCAAGACGAGGGGGTCGGCCAGCCCCAGCATTTT. This translates into CASSQDEGVGQPQHF.

The chain is built from TRBV7-8 and TRBJ2-7, with a tentative D call TRBD1 (6 bases). This CDR3 has 13 residues. CDR1 and CDR2 from the germline V gene are SGHVS and FQNEAQ. V lost 3 bases and J lost 6, with 12 bases in between. This CDR3 reads CASSLDTGFEQYF. CDR3 nucleotides: TGTGCCAGCAGCTTGGATACAGGGTTCGAGCAGTACTTC.

The rearrangement links TRBV5-1 to TRBJ2-1; 13 nucleotides match TRBD2. In germline, CDR1 is SGHRS, CDR2 YFSETQ. V shed 4 bases and J 7 bases; nucleotides not matched to a gene: 8. The CDR3 is made up of 16 amino acids. CDR3 bases: TGCGCCAGCAGCCCCGGACTAGCGGGAGTTCAGAATGAGCAGTTCTTC. Protein product: CASSPGLAGVQNEQFF.

V is TRBV14 and J is TRBJ2-1; D is ambiguous. V was cut by 3 bases and J by 6 bases, with 9 bases left in between. Per the germline V gene, CDR1 is SGHDN and CDR2 is FVKESK. There are 13 residues in the CDR3. CDR3 sequence reads: CASSQTLGNEQFF. The CDR3 DNA reads as TGTGCCAGCAGCCAGACGTTGGGCAATGAGCAGTTCTTC.

The chain is built from TRBV4-1 and TRBJ2-7; 7 nucleotides match TRBD2. Per germline, CDR1 MGHRA and CDR2 YSYEKL. The CDR3 totals 12 residues. Germline trimming cut 8 bases from V and 3 bases from J; bases unmatched to any gene: 4. CDR3 sequence (DNA): TGCGCCAGCGGCGGGACTAACTACGAGCAGTACTTC. Protein sequence: CASGGTNYEQYF.